Listed here is a single T cell receptor (beta chain). What it binds is not known. Sequenced by immunoSEQ multiplex PCR; TCRdb stores in-frame clones only, minus some. This sample has about 110,000 clones, with approximately 89% found just once. The record originates from a study of T cell responses to AZD1222 COVID-19 vaccine. The study's findings and limits: Across spike, vaccine-associated CD4 TCRs were found, dominant at 160-218 and 743-854.

Sequenced here: peripheral blood, sampled on day 0 of MenACWY control vaccination. The TCR originated in an adult in good health.

CDR3 in amino acids: CASRPTVPSGNTIYF. CDR3 in DNA: TGTGCCAGCAGACCGACAGTACCATCTGGAAACACCATATATTTT. J is TRBJ1-3 and V is TRBV5-5; perhaps TRBD1 as D (5 bases). Trimming left V 5 bases short and J 1 base short, with 13 bases between. CDR3 length: 15 residues. CDR1 SGHKS and CDR2 YYEKEE come from the germline V gene (reference sequence).